This T cell receptor beta chain is from a study of blood T cell repertoires in COVID-19. Original analysis: Estimates of nucleated cell counts were drawn from the amplification of reference gene primers. TCRdb's table, derived via immunoSEQ multiplex PCR, lists solely in-frame clones and lacks some. The V and J calls and clone size were taken over from that table, and D and trimming were inferred from the DNA. The sample carries 150,000 to 200,000 clones, 84% recorded once. The Seattle patients joined while their infection was active and were tracked longitudinally afterward. V gave up 4 bases and J gave up 6 bases; unmatched junction bases: 6. CDR3 length: 14 residues. The germline CDR1 and CDR2 sequences are SGHNT and YYREEE (reference sequence).

The rearrangement uses TRBV5-4 and TRBJ2-1; 8 bases align to TRBD1. The sample taken for sequencing was peripheral blood. This TCR was recovered from a woman of 80 years or more with COVID-19, enrolled during active disease. CDR3 protein: CASSLRTGGNEQFF. DNA for the CDR3: TGTGCCAGCAGCCTAAGAACAGGGGGCAATGAGCAGTTCTTC.